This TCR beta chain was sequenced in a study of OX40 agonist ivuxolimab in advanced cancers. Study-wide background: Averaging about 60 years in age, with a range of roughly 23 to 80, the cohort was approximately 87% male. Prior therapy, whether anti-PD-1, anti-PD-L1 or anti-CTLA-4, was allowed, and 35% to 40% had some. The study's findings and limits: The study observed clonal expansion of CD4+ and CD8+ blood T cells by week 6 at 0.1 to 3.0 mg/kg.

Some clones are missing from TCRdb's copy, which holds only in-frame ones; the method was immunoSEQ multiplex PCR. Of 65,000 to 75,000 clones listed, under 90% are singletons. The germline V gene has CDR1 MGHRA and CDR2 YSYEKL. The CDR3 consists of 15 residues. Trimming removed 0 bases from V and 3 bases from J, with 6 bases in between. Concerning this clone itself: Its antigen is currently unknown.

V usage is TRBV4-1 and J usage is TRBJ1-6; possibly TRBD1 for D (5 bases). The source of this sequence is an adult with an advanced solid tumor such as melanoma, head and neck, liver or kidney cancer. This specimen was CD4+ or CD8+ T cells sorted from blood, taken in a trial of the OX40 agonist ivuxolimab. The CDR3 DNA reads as TGCGCCAGCAGCCAAGATGGGGGCTATAATTCACCCCTCCACTTT. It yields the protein CASSQDGGYNSPLHF.